This T cell receptor beta chain came from a study of cytomegalovirus exposure and HLA in healthy donors. Study-wide results and caveats: Cytomegalovirus-associated status was assigned to 150 to 200 TCR beta chains. In vitro checks showed that a few CMV-associated chains really do target CMV antigens. One later analysis, an examination of the roughly 110 validation repertoires, found that first-cohort TCR clusters tended to co-occur in them.

CDR3 length equals 15 residues. Trimming removed 0 bases from V and 2 bases from J, with 11 bases in between. The V gene's germline CDR1 is GTSNPN and CDR2 SVGIG (reference sequence). As regards this clone: As yet, its antigen is unknown.

Profiling relied on immunoSEQ multiplex PCR, and the TCRdb table lists in-frame clones only, not all of them. The sample records 55,000 to 70,000 clones, around 94% being singletons. The sample consisted of PBMCs. The rearrangement joins TRBV30 to TRBJ2-1, with a possible D match to TRBD2 (6 bases). This TCR was recovered from a man aged 18 to 29 in good health and CMV-seronegative. The CDR3, as DNA: TGTGCCTGGAGTGTGGAGGGCGGTCCCTACAATGAGCAGTTCTTC. It translates to CAWSVEGGPYNEQFF.